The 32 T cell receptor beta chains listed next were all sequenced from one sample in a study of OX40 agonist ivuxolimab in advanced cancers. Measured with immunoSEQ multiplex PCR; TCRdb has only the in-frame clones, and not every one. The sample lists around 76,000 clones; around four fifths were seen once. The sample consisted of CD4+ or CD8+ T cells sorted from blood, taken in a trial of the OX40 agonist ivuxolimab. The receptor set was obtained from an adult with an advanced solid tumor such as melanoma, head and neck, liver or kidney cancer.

The CDR3 bases are TGTGCCAGCAGCCGAGGACAGAACAATCAGCCCCAGCATTTT. Its translation is CASSRGQNNQPQHF. This chain connects TRBV7-9 to TRBJ1-5; tentative D call: TRBD1 (6 bases). Germline V gene sequence: CDR1 SEHNR, CDR2 FQNEAQ (reference sequence). This CDR3 is built from 14 residues. Trimming took off 5 bases at V and 3 bases at J, with 11 bases between the two ends.

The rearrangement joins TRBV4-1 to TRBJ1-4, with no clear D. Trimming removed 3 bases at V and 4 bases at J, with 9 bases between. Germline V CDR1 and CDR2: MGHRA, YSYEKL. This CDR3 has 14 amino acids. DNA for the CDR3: TGCGCCAGCAGCCAGACGGGGATTAATGAAAAACTGTTTTTT. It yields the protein CASSQTGINEKLFF.

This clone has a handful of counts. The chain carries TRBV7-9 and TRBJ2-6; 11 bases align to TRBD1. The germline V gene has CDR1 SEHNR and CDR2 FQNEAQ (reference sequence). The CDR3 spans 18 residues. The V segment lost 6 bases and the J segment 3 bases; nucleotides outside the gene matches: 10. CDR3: CASRPRDRGFFGANVLTF. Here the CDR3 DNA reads TGTGCCAGCAGGCCCCGGGACAGGGGGTTCTTTGGGGCCAACGTCCTGACTTTC.

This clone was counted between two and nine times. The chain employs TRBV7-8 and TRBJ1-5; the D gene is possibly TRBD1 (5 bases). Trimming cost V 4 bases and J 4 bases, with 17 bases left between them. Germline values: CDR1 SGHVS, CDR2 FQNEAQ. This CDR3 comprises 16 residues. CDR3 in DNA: TGTGCCAGCAGCTCGGCCCGCTTGGGGGGTAATCAGCCCCAGCATTTT. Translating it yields CASSSARLGGNQPQHF.

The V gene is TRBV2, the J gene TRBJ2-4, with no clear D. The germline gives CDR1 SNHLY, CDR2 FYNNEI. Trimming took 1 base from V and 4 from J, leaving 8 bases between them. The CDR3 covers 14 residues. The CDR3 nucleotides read TGTGCCAGCAGTGAAGGTGACTCTAAAAACATTCAGTACTTC. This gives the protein CASSEGDSKNIQYF.

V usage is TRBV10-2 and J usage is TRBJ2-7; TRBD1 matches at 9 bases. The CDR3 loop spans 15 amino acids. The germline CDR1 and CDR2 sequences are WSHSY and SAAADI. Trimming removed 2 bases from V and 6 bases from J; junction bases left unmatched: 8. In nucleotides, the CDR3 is TGCGCCAGCAGTGAGGCGACAGGGGGGTCCAGCGAGCAGTACGTC. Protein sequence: CASSEATGGSSEQYV.

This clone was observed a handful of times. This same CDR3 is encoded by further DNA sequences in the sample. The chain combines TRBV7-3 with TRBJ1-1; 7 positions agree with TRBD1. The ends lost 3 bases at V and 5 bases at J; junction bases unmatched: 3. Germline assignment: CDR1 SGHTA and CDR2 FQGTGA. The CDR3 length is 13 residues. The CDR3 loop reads CASSFQGGTEAFF. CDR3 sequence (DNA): TGTGCCAGCAGCTTCCAGGGGGGGACTGAAGCTTTCTTT.

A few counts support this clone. The CDR3 bases are TGTGCCAGCAGCCTGGGCCCGGCAGGGTATTACAATGAGCAGTTCTTC. The encoded protein is CASSLGPAGYYNEQFF. This chain uses TRBV7-3 with TRBJ2-1, with D tentatively TRBD1 (5 bases). CDR3 length: 16 residues. In germline, CDR1 is SGHTA, CDR2 FQGTGA. Trimming stripped 5 bases from V and 4 bases from J, with 18 bases between.

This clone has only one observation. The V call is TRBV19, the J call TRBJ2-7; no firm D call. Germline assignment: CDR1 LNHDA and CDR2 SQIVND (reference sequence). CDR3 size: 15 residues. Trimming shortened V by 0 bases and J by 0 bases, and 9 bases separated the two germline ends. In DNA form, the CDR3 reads TGTGCCAGTAGTATAGATACAGAGAGCTCCTACGAGCAGTACTTC. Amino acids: CASSIDTESSYEQYF.

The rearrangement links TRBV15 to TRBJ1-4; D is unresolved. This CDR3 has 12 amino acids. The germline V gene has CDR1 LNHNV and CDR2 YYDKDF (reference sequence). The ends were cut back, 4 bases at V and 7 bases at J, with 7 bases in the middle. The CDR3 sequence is CATSTRTEKLFF. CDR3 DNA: TGTGCCACCAGCACCCGGACTGAAAAACTGTTTTTT.

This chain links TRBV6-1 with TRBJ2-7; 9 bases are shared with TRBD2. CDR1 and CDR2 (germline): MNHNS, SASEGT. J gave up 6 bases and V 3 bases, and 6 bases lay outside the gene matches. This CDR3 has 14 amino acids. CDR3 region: CASSDTGLAGEQYV. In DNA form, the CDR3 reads TGTGCCAGCAGTGACACGGGACTAGCTGGCGAGCAGTACGTC.

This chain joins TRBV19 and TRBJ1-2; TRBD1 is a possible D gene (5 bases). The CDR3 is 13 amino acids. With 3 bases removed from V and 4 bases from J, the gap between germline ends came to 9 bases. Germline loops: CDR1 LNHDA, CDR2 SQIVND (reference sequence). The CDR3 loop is CASSMLGTYGYTF. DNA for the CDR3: TGTGCCAGTAGTATGCTTGGGACCTATGGCTACACCTTC.

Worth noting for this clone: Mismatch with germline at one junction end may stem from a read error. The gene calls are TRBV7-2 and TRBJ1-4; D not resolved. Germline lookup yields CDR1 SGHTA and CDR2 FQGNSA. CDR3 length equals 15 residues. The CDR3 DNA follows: TGTGCCAGCAGCGTAGCCGGGCGGGCTAATGAAAAACTGTTTTTT. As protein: CASSVAGRANEKLFF.

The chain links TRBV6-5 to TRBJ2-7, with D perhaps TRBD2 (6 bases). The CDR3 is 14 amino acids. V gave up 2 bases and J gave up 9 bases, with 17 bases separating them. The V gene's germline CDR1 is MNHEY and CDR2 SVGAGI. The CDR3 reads CASSYGSLGGGQYF. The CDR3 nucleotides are TGTGCCAGCAGTTACGGGTCATTGGGAGGCGGGCAGTACTTC.

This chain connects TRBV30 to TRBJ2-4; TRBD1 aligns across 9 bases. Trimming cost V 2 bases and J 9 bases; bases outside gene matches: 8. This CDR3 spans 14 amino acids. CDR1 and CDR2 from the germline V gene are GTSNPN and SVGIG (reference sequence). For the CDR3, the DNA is TGTGCCTGGAGTAGCTTCGGACAGGGGACCATTCAGTACTTC. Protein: CAWSSFGQGTIQYF.

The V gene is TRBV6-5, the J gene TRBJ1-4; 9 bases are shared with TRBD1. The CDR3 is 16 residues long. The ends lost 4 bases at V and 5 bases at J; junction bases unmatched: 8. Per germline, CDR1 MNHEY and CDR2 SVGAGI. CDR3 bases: TGTGCCAGCAGTTGGGTGTGGGGACAGGGCAATGAAAAACTGTTTTTT. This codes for CASSWVWGQGNEKLFF.

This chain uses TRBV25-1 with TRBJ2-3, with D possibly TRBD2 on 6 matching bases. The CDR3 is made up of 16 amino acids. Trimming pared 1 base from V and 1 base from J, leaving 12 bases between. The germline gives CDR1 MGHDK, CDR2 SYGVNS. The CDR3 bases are TGTGCCAGCAGTGAATTGAAGGGGACTGGCACAGATACGCAGTATTTT. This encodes CASSELKGTGTDTQYF. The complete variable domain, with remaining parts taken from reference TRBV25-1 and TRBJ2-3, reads EADIYQTPRYLVIGTGKKITLECSQTMGHDKMYWYQQDPGMELHLIHYSYGVNSTEKGDLSSESTVSRIRTEHFPLTLESARPSHTSQYLCASSELKGTGTDTQYFGPGTRLTVL.

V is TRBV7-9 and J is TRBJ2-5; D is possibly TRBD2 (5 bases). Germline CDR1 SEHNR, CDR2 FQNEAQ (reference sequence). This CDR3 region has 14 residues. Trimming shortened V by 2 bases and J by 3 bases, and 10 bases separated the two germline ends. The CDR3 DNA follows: TGTGCCAGCAGCTTAATTTCGGGAAAAGAGACCCAGTACTTC. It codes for CASSLISGKETQYF.

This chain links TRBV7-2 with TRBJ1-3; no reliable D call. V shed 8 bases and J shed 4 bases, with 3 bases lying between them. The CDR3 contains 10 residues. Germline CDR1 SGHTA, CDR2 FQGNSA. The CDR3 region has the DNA TGTGCCAGCGAGGGAAACACCATATATTTT. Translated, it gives CASEGNTIYF. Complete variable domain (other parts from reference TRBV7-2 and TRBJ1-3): GAGVSQSPSNKVTEKGKDVELRCDPISGHTALYWYRQSLGQGLEFLIYFQGNSAPDKSGLPSDRFSAERTGGSVSTLTIQRTQQEDSAVYLCASEGNTIYFGEGSWLTVV.

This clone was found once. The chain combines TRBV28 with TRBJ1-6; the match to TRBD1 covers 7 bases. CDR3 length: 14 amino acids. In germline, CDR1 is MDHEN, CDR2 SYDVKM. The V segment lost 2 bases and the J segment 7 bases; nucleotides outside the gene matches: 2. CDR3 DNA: TGTGCCAGCAGTTTAAACAGGGGCAATTCACCCCTCCACTTT. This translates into CASSLNRGNSPLHF.

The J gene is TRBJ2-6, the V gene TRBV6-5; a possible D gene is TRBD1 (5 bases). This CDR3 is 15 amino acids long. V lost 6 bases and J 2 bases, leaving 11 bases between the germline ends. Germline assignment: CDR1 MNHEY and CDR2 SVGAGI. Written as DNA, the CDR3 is TGTGCCAGCAGCGTTGGGGCCACTGGGGCCAACGTCCTGACTTTC. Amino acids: CASSVGATGANVLTF.

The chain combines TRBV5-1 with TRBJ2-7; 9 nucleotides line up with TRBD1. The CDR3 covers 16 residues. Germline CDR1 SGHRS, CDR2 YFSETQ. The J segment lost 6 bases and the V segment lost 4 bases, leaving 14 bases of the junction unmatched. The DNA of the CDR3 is TGCGCCAGCAGCCCGGGACAGGGTACTTTCTACGGCGAGCAGTACTTC. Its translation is CASSPGQGTFYGEQYF.

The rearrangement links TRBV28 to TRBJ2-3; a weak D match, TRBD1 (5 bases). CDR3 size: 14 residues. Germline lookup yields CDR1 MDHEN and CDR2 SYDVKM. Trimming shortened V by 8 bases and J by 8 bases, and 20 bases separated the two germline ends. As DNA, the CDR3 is TGTGCCAGCCAGGATCGTGGGGTGGGGCTTACGCAGTATTTT. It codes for CASQDRGVGLTQYF.

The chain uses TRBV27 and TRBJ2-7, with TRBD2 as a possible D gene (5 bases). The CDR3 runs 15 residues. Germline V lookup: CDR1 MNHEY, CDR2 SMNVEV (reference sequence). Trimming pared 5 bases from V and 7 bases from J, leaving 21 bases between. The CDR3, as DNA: TGTGCCAGCAGTCTTATGAGCGGCCGTCCACGGGAGCAGTACTTC. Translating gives CASSLMSGRPREQYF.

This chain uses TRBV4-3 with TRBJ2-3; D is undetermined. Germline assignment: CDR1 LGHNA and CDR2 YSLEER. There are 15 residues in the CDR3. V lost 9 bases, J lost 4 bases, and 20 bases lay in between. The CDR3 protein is CASPGAITRADTQYF. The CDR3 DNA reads TGCGCCAGTCCTGGCGCGATTACCCGGGCAGATACGCAGTATTTT.

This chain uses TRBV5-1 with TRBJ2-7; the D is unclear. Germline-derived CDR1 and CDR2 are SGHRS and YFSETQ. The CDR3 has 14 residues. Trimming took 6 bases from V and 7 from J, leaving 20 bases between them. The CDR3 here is CASTVGGPQKEQYF. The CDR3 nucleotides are TGCGCCAGCACTGTCGGCGGCCCGCAGAAAGAGCAGTACTTC.

This CDR3 is CASSLVGWANEKLFF. The CDR3 nucleotides are TGTGCCAGCAGCTTAGTGGGGTGGGCGAATGAAAAACTGTTTTTT. The chain is built from TRBV7-2 and TRBJ1-4; D is uncertain. Germline CDR1 is SGHTA and CDR2 is FQGNSA. V was clipped by 1 base and J by 5 bases, with 11 bases between them. The CDR3 sequence is 15 residues long. The full variable domain, rest sourced from reference TRBV7-2 and TRBJ1-4, is GAGVSQSPSNKVTEKGKDVELRCDPISGHTALYWYRQSLGQGLEFLIYFQGNSAPDKSGLPSDRFSAERTGGSVSTLTIQRTQQEDSAVYLCASSLVGWANEKLFFGSGTQLSVL.

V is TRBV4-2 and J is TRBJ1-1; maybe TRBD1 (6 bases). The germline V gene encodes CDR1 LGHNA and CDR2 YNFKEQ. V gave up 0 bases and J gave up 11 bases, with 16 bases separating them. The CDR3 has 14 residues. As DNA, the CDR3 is TGTGCCAGCAGCCAAGATAATGGGGGGCTGGTGGCTTTCTTT. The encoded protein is CASSQDNGGLVAFF.

CDR3 loop: CASSTGGPETQYF. As DNA, the CDR3 is TGTGCCAGCAGCACGGGGGGCCCAGAGACCCAGTACTTC. This sequence joins TRBV7-2 and TRBJ2-5, with D perhaps matching TRBD2 (7 bases). Germline V gives CDR1 SGHTA, CDR2 FQGNSA. V was clipped by 5 bases and J by 4 bases, with 11 bases between them. The CDR3 is made up of 13 amino acids.

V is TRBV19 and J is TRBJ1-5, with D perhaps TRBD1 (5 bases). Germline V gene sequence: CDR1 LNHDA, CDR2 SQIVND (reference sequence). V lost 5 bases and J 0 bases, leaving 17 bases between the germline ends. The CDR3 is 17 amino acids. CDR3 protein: CASSSYGTSYSNQPQHF. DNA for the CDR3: TGTGCCAGTAGTTCCTACGGGACGAGCTATAGCAATCAGCCCCAGCATTTT.

CDR3 coding DNA: TGTGCCAGCAGCAAGAAGGCGGGCCGCCCTTATAACTATGGCTACACCTTC. It yields the protein CASSKKAGRPYNYGYTF. The chain couples TRBV21-1 to TRBJ1-2. TRBV21-1 is termed a pseudogene. The CDR3 extends over 17 amino acids.

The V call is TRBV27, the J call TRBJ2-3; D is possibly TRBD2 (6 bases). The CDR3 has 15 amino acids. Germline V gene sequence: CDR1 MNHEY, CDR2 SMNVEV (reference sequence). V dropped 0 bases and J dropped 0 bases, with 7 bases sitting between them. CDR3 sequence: CASSLSGGSTDTQYF. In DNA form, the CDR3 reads TGTGCCAGCAGTTTATCGGGGGGAAGCACAGATACGCAGTATTTT.